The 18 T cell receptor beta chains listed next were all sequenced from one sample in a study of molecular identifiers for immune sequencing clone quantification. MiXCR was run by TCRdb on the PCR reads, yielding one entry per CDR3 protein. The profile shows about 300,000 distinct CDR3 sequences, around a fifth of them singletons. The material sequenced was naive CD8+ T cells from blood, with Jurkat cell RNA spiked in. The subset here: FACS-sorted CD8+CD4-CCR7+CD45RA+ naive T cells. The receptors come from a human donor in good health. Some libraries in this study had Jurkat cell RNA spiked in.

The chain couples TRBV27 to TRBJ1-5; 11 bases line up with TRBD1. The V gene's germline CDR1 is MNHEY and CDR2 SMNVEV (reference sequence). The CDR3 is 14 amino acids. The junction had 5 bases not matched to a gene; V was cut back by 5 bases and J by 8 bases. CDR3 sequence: CASSPGTGGEPQHF. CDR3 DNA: TGTGCCAGCAGTCCGGGGACAGGGGGGGAGCCCCAGCATTTT.

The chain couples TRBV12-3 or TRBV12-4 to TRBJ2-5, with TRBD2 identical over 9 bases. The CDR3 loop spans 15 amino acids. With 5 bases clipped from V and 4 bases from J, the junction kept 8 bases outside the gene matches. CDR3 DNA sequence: TGTGCCAGCAGTCACCCAGCGGGGGGCCCAGAGACCCAGTACTTC. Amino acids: CASSHPAGGPETQYF.

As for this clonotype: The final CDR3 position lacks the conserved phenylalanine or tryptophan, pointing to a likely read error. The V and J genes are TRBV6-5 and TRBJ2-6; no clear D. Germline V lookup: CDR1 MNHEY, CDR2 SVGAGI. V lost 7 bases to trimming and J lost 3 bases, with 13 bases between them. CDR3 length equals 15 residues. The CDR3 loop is CASTTQWGGANVLTL. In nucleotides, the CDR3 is TGTGCCAGCACCACACAGTGGGGTGGGGCCAACGTCCTGACTCTC.

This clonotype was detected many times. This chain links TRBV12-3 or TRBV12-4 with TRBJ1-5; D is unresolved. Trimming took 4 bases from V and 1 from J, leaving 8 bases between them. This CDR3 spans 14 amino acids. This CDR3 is CASSWGGSNQPQHF. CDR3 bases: TGTGCCAGCAGTTGGGGTGGCAGCAATCAGCCCCAGCATTTT.

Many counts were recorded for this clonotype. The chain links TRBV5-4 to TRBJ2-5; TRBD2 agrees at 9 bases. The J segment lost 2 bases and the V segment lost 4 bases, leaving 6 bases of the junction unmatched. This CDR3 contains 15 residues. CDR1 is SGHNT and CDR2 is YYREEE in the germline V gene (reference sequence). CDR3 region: CASSPGLATQETQYF. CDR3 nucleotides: TGTGCCAGCAGCCCGGGACTAGCAACACAAGAGACCCAGTACTTC.

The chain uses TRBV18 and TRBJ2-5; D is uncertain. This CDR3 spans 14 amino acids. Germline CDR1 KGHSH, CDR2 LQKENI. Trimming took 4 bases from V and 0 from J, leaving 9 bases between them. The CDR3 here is CASSHTRDQETQYF. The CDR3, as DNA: TGTGCCAGCTCACACACCCGAGACCAAGAGACCCAGTACTTC.

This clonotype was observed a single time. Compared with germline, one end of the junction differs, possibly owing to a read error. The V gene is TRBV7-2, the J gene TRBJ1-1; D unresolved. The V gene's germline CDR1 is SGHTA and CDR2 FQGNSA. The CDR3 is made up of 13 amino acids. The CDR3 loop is CASGLSGNTEAFF. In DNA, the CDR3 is TGTGCCAGCGGCTTATCGGGGAACACTGAAGCTTTCTTT. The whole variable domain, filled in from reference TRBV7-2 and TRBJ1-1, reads GAGVSQSPSNKVTEKGKDVELRCDPISGHTALYWYRQSLGQGLEFLIYFQGNSAPDKSGLPSDRFSAERTGGSVSTLTIQRTQQEDSAVYLCASGLSGNTEAFFGQGTRLTVV.

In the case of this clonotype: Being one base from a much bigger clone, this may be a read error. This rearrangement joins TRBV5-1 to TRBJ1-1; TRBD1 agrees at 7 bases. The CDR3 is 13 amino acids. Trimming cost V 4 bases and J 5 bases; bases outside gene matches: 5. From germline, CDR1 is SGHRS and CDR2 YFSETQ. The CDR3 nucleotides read TGCGCCAGCAGCCCGGGGACAGAGACTGAAGCTTTCTTT. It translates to CASSPGTETEAFF.

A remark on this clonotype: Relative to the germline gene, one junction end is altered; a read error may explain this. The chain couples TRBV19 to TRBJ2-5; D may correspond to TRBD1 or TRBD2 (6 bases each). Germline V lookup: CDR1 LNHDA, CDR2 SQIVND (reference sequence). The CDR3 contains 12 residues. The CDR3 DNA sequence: TGTGCCGGTAGGGGGACTGAAGAGACCCAGTACTTC. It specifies CAGRGTEETQYF.

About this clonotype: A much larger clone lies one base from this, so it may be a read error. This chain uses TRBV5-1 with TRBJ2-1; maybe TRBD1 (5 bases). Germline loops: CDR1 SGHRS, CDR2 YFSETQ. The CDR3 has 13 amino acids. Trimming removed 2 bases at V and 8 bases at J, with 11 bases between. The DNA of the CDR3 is TGCGCCAGCAGCTTAGTCAGGGCCGATGAGCAGTTCTTC. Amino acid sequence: CASSLVRADEQFF.

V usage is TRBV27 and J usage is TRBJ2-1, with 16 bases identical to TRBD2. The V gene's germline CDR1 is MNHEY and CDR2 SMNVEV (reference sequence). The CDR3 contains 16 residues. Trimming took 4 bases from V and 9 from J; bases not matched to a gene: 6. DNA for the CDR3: TGTGCCAGCAGTTGGGGGACTAGCGGGAGGGTAGGTGAGCAGTTCTTC. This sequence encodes CASSWGTSGRVGEQFF.

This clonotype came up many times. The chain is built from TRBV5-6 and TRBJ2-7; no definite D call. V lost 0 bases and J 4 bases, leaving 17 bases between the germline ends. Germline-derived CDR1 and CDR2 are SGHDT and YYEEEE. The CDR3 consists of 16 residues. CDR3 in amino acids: CASSLEPAAFRYEQYF. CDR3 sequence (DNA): TGTGCCAGCAGCTTGGAGCCAGCAGCGTTTAGGTACGAGCAGTACTTC.

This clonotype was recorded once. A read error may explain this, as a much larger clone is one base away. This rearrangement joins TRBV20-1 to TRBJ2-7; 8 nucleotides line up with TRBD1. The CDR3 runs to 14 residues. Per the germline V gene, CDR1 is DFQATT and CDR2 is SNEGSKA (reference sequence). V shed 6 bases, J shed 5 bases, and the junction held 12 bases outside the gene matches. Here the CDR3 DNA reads TGCAGTGCCCTCCGGTCACAGGGGGTGGACGAGCAGTACTTC. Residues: CSALRSQGVDEQYF.

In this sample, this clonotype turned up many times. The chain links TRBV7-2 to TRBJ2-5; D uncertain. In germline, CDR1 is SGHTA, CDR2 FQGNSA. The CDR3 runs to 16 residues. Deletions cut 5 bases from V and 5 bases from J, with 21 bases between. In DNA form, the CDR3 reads TGTGCCAGCAGCCCTGCCGCTGGCAATACCGCCGAGACCCAGTACTTC. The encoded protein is CASSPAAGNTAETQYF.

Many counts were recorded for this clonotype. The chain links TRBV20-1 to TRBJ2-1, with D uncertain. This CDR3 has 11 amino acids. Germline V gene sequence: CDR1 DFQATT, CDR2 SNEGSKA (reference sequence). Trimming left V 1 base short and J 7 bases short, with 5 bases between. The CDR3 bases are TGCAGTGCTAGAGTAGTGAATGAGCAGTTCTTC. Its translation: CSARVVNEQFF.

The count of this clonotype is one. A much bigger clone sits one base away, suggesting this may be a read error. The CDR3 is CASSSAASGMIDDEQFF. CDR3 DNA: TGTGCCAGCAGCTCGGCCGCTAGCGGGATGATAGACGATGAGCAGTTCTTC. The V and J genes are TRBV5-6 and TRBJ2-1, with 9 bases matching TRBD2. The CDR3 is 17 amino acids. The junction had 15 bases not matched to a gene; V was cut back by 3 bases and J by 8 bases. Germline values: CDR1 SGHDT, CDR2 YYEEEE.

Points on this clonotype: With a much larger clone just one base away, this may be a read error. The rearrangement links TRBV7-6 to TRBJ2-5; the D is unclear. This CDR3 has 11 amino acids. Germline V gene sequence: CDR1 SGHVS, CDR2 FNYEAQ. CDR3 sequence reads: CASSQAETRYF. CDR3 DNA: TGTGCCAGCAGCCAGGCAGAGACCCGGTACTTC.

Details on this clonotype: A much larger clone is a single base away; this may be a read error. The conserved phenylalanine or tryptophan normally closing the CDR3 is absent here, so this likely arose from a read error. CDR3 nucleotides: TGTGCCAGCAGCTTGGGGGGAGGGGCCCTCGCCACAGATACGCAGTATCTT. Protein product: CASSLGGGALATDTQYL. The rearrangement joins TRBV5-3 to TRBJ2-3; 7 bases agree with TRBD2. TRBV5-3 is classed as an ORF, of uncertain function. The CDR3 is made up of 17 amino acids.